The subject of this entry is one T cell receptor beta chain. These data come from a study of blood T cells in healthy people across ages. Alongside a J-beta primer mix, a sample-barcoded 5' primer served in a second PCR lasting about 7 to 12 cycles. TCRdb reprocessed the 5' RACE reads with MiXCR, giving one entry per CDR3 protein. The table lists some 1.5 million distinct CDR3 sequences, 25% to 30% of them singletons. The CDR3 runs 17 residues. Germline V CDR1 and CDR2: SGHRS, YFSETQ. V lost 1 base, J lost 0 bases, and 8 bases stayed unmatched. The chain recombines TRBV5-1 with TRBJ1-2, with 8 positions matching TRBD1. Sequencing was performed on blood. The clonotype comes from a woman in her thirties in good health. The CDR3 region is CASSLFYRGEANYGYTF. In nucleotides, the CDR3 is TGCGCCAGCAGCTTGTTTTACAGGGGGGAAGCTAACTATGGCTACACCTTC. Using reference TRBV5-1 and TRBJ1-2 for the parts outside the CDR3, the full variable domain is KAGVTQTPRYLIKTRGQQVTLSCSPISGHRSVSWYQQTPGQGLQFLFEYFSETQRNKGNFPGRFSGRQFSNSRSEMNVSTLELGDSALYLCASSLFYRGEANYGYTFGSGTRLTVV.